This TCR beta chain was retrieved from a study of tumor and adjacent non-tumor tissue in lung cancer. Study-level background: The cohort had about 12 adenocarcinoma, 2 squamous cell and 1 small cell patients. Whole-study results and caveats: Tumor tissue had significantly higher TCR diversity than normal lung.

Three rounds of nested PCR, following a modified ARM-PCR protocol, produced the TCRbeta library. TCRdb used MiXCR to reprocess the multiplex PCR reads, holding one entry per CDR3 protein. The sample includes around 200,000 distinct CDR3 sequences, 60% to 85% of them seen just once. The CDR3 consists of 14 residues. V was clipped by 0 bases and J by 4 bases; unmatched bases: 2. Germline values: CDR1 SGHRS, CDR2 YFSETQ. Note on this clonotype: Its antigen is not known.

The template was RNA from unsorted bulk tissue. The specimen was lung tumor tissue. The TCR sequence derives from a man aged 55 to 70 with non-small cell lung cancer. The V call is TRBV5-1, the J call TRBJ2-3; 7 nucleotides agree with TRBD2. The CDR3 reads CASSLATSADTQYF. In DNA, the CDR3 is TGCGCCAGCAGCTTGGCCACTAGCGCAGATACGCAGTATTTT. The whole variable domain, filled in from reference TRBV5-1 and TRBJ2-3, reads KAGVTQTPRYLIKTRGQQVTLSCSPISGHRSVSWYQQTPGQGLQFLFEYFSETQRNKGNFPGRFSGRQFSNSRSEMNVSTLELGDSALYLCASSLATSADTQYFGPGTRLTVL.